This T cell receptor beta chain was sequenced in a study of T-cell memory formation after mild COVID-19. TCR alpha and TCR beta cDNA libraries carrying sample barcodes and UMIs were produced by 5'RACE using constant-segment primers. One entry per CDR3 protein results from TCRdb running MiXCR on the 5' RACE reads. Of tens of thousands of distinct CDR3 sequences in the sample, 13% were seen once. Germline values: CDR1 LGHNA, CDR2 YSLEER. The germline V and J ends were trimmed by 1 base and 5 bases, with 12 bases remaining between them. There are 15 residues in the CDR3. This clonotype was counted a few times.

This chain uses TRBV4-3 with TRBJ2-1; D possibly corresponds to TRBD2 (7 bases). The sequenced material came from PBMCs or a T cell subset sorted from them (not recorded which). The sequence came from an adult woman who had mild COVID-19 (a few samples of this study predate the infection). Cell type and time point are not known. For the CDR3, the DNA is TGCGCCAGCAGCCAAGGGGGGGCGGGGGACAATGAGCAGTTCTTC. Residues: CASSQGGAGDNEQFF.